This T cell receptor beta chain was sequenced for a study of neoadjuvant anti-PD-1 for oral cavity cancer. Turning to this clone: The antigen is not known.

Study outcomes and limitations: Post-nivolumab, blood T cell clonality was significantly elevated in non-responders. Treg/Th17 ratio rose with pretreatment blood and fell with post-treatment tumor TCRbeta clonality.

Some clones are missing from TCRdb's copy, which holds only in-frame ones; the method was immunoSEQ multiplex PCR. In the table there are 30,000 or so clones, just under 80% of which are singletons. V lost 0 bases and J lost 3, with 11 bases in between. The CDR3 covers 15 residues. CDR1 and CDR2 from the germline V gene are LGHNA and YSLEER. Time point here: after neoadjuvant nivolumab, at surgical resection. The starting material was PBMCs, obtained after nivolumab (anti-PD-1) treatment. The origin of this receptor is a person between 35 and 79 years old with oral cavity squamous cell carcinoma. This sequence joins TRBV4-3 and TRBJ1-1, with a possible D match to TRBD1 (5 bases). CDR3 sequence reads: CASSQETRGYTEAFF. The CDR3 DNA sequence: TGCGCCAGCAGCCAAGAAACGAGGGGCTACACTGAAGCTTTCTTT.